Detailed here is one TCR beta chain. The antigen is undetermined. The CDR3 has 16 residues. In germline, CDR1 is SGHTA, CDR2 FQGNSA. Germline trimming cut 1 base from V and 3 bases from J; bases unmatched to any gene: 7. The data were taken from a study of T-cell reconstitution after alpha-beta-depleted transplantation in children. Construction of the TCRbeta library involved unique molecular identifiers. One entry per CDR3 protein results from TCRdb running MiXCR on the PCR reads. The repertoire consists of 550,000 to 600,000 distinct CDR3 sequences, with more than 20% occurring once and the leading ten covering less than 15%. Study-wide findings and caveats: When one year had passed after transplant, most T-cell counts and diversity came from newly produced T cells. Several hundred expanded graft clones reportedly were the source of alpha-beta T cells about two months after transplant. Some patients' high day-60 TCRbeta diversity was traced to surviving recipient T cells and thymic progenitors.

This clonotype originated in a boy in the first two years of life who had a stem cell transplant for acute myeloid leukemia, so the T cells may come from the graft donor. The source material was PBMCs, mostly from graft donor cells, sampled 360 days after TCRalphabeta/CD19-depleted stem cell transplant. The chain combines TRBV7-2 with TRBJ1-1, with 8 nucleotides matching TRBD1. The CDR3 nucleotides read TGTGCCAGCAGCTTAGAAGGACAGGGACCCTACACTGAAGCTTTCTTT. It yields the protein CASSLEGQGPYTEAFF.